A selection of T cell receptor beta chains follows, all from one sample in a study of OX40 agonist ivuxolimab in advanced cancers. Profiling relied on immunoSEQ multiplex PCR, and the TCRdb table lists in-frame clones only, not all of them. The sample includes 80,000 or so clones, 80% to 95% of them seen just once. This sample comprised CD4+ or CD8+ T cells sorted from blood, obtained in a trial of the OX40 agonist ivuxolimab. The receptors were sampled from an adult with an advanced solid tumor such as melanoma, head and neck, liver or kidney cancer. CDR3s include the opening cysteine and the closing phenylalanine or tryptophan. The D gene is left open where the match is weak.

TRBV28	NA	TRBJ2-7	CASTRTDTHEQYF	TGTGCCAGCACCCGGACAGACACGCACGAGCAGTACTTC
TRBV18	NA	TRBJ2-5	CASSPGTAQETQYF	TGTGCCAGCTCACCTGGGACGGCCCAAGAGACCCAGTACTTC
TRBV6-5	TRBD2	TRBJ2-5	CASSLTSGGSVGQYF	TGTGCCAGCAGCCTTACTAGCGGGGGGTCCGTTGGCCAGTACTTC
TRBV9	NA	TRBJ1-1	CASSVDWQGEAFF	TGTGCCAGCAGCGTAGATTGGCAGGGTGAAGCTTTCTTT
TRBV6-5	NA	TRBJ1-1	CASSPNRENTEAFF	TGTGCCAGCAGCCCAAACAGGGAGAACACTGAAGCTTTCTTT
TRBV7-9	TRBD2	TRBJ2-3	CASTGGSADTQYF	TGTGCCAGCACGGGAGGGAGCGCAGATACGCAGTATTTT
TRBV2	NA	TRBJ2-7	CASRKGGSSYEQYF	TGTGCCAGCCGGAAGGGGGGGAGCTCCTACGAGCAGTACTTC
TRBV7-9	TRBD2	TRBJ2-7	CASSPFLAGEEGEQYF	TGTGCCAGCAGCCCCTTCCTAGCGGGAGAGGAAGGGGAGCAGTACTTC
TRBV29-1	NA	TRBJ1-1	CSVSGGGSTEAFF	TGCAGCGTTTCGGGCGGCGGAAGCACTGAAGCTTTCTTT
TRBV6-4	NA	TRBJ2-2	CASSPENTGELFF	TGTGCCAGCAGTCCCGAGAACACCGGGGAGCTGTTTTTT